This is a list of T cell receptor beta chains from one sample in a study of beta chain features in type 1 diabetes. Using immunoSEQ multiplex PCR, the repertoire was profiled, and TCRdb retains in-frame clones only, with some absent. The sample carries roughly 400,000 clones, approximately 15% recorded once. The specimen was naive CD4+ T cells from blood. These receptors were obtained from a young woman in good health. The conserved cysteine and the conserved F or W are not part of the CDR3 here. The order of the fields is V gene, J gene, CDR3 protein.

>TRBV11-2|TRBJ2-5
ASSLVGTGQETQY
>TRBV9|TRBJ1-2
ASSEGTGTDGYT
>TRBV27|TRBJ2-1
ASSSFSSGRAYNEQF
>TRBV30|TRBJ2-3
AWSVGLQGSTDTQY
>TRBV13|TRBJ2-1
ASSQRGLEQF
>TRBV6-5|TRBJ2-7
ASSYRGTGNYEQY
>TRBV2|TRBJ2-2
ASPSGPLNTGELF
>TRBV9|TRBJ2-7
ASSVGPLGDEQY
>TRBV5-1|TRBJ2-5
ASSSGQHQETQY
>TRBV5-1|TRBJ2-1
ASSFLGGNNEQF
>TRBV18|TRBJ2-5
ASSPGHGETQY
>TRBV18|TRBJ2-7
ASSGQGGGAGGSYEQY
>TRBV9|TRBJ2-2
ASSVANGANTGELF
>TRBV9|TRBJ1-1
ASSVAGGSEAF
>TRBV5-1|TRBJ2-7
ASSFGGGEQY
>TRBV30|TRBJ2-1
AWSVFGLAGGEDEQF
>TRBV28|TRBJ2-7
ASSARGSSSYEQY
>TRBV25-1|TRBJ1-5
ASSSGGQPQH
>TRBV29-1|TRBJ2-3
SAELAGDTQY
>TRBV28|TRBJ1-5
ASSLSPGQGSQPQH
>TRBV6-6|TRBJ2-3
ASSPPGLAGTDTQY
>TRBV4-1|TRBJ2-5
ASSQERGGLTETQY
>TRBV5-1|TRBJ2-1
ASSATPTSGDEQF
>TRBV6-6|TRBJ1-2
ASSQGRDGYT
>TRBV11-2|TRBJ2-4
ASSSVGTTAKNIQY
>TRBV14|TRBJ1-2
ASSQELGTGYGYT
>TRBV5-1|TRBJ2-3
ASSVTAPSTDTQY
>TRBV29-1|TRBJ2-1
SVVLAGGHNEQF
>TRBV27|TRBJ2-3
ASSLSLGASTDTQY
>TRBV5-1|TRBJ2-1
ASSLSSRGEQF
>TRBV29-1|TRBJ2-7
SVRSRREQY
>TRBV11-1|TRBJ1-2
ASSSGHAGGYT
>TRBV6-1|TRBJ1-5
ASIVDSLHQPQH
>TRBV7-8|TRBJ2-5
ASSLGTEETQY
>TRBV30|TRBJ1-3
AWSRGEGRY
>TRBV28|TRBJ2-7
ASSRGRAYEQY
>TRBV11-2|TRBJ2-1
ASSLDYRGNEQF
>TRBV6-1|TRBJ2-7
ASNRDRVYEQY
>TRBV9|TRBJ2-1
ASSVAYGLEGSYNEQF
>TRBV28|TRBJ2-5
ASSSGTSGRAAQY
>TRBV10-3|TRBJ2-5
AISESLVGSGSSKQETQY
>TRBV7-2|TRBJ2-2
ASSRGRDTGELF
>TRBV2|TRBJ2-7
ASTWEGGGSDEQY
>TRBV28|TRBJ1-1
ASSWWGLGQNTEAF
>TRBV28|TRBJ2-3
ASSLGLPASTQY
>TRBV4-3|TRBJ1-5
ASSRNSDSGNQPQH
>TRBV6-6|TRBJ2-7
ASSENRDRIYEQY
>TRBV18|TRBJ2-3
ASSLRTQGAQGDTQY
>TRBV4-3|TRBJ2-7
ASSRRPTGTGFHEQY
>TRBV7-9|TRBJ1-5
ASSSGTGGTQPQH
>TRBV28|TRBJ1-1
ASRTVVQLNTEAF
>TRBV15|TRBJ2-3
ATSRPTSGAPDTQY
>TRBV18|TRBJ2-7
ASSPGEGGYEQY
>TRBV4-2|TRBJ2-7
ASSQDRAGQGYYEQY
>TRBV7-2|TRBJ2-7
ASSGQDRAVLEQY
>TRBV7-8|TRBJ1-1
ASSWGQPVNTEAF
>TRBV2|TRBJ2-5
ASSEAIGHGPQETQY
>TRBV4-1|TRBJ1-3
ASSQTRGRPSSGNTIY